This T cell receptor (beta chain) was observed in a study of blood T cell repertoires in COVID-19. Study-level information: The study drew acute and convalescent COVID-19 samples from the United States, Italy and Spain. T cells, B-cell-depleted T cells, or PBMCs provided the cDNA or gDNA that served as material.

Original processing notes: Using reference gene primer amplification, nucleated cell counts were estimated. The table came from immunoSEQ multiplex PCR; TCRdb's copy has only in-frame clones and leaves some out. D and trimming were read from the DNA, whereas the V and J calls and clone size are those reported in that table. This table has about 110,000 clones, around 91% appearing once. This CDR3 spans 15 amino acids. The V segment lost 3 bases and the J segment 6 bases; nucleotides outside the gene matches: 7. CDR1 is SGHAT, CDR2 FQNNGV, per germline. This receptor was taken from a woman of 80 years or more with acute or convalescent COVID-19. This chain joins TRBV11-2 and TRBJ2-2, with 7 bases lining up with TRBD2. Source material: peripheral blood. CDR3 nucleotides: TGTGCCAGCAGCTTTTCGGGGGGTTTCTCCGGGGAGCTGTTTTTT. It is translated as CASSFSGGFSGELFF.